This passage covers 28 T cell receptor beta chains from one sample sequenced in a study of T cells after yellow fever vaccination. Each CDR3 protein is one row after TCRdb ran MiXCR on the 5' RACE reads. This sample has about 340,000 distinct CDR3 sequences, with about 12% found just once. Sequences were derived from CD4+ T cells sorted from PBMCs, sampled 15 days after the yellow fever booster vaccination. The receptors here all came from a young man who received the YFV17D yellow fever vaccine.

J is TRBJ1-1 and V is TRBV7-2; no clear D gene. Trimming took 3 bases from V and 7 from J, leaving 15 bases between them. This CDR3 has 14 residues. Germline V gene data show CDR1 as SGHTA and CDR2 as FQGNSA. CDR3 sequence (DNA): TGTGCCAGCAGCTTTTACGGGAACAGAGATGAAGCTTTCTTT. Translation gives CASSFYGNRDEAFF.

In this sample, this clonotype turned up a few times. The chain carries TRBV20-1 and TRBJ2-7; D might be TRBD1 (6 bases). This CDR3 spans 16 amino acids. Germline-derived CDR1 and CDR2 are DFQATT and SNEGSKA (reference sequence). V was trimmed by 2 bases and J by 2 bases, leaving 19 bases between them. CDR3 coding DNA: TGCAGTGCTAGACCCTTGGGACATCAAGGGGCCTACGAGCAGTACTTC. Its translation: CSARPLGHQGAYEQYF.

This clonotype was recorded many times. This likely comes from a read error, as the CDR3 has no conserved phenylalanine or tryptophan at its end. Because the CDR3's place on the DNA is in doubt, the DNA is left out and the CDR3 is given as listed by TCRdb. The J gene is TRBJ2-7, the V gene TRBV20-1; the tabulated D call, TRBD2, remains unverified against the DNA. Germline CDR1 reads DFQATT; CDR2 reads SNEGSKA (reference sequence). Both ends counted, the CDR3 spans 10 residues. CDR3 region: CSARVGGGTL.

Here the CDR3 DNA reads TGCGCCAGCAGCGCCGAGGGAGGCACCAATCAGCCCCAGCATTTT. It specifies CASSAEGGTNQPQHF. This chain uses TRBV5-1 with TRBJ1-5; D unclear. The CDR3 loop spans 15 amino acids. Trimming pared 4 bases from V and 3 bases from J, leaving 14 bases between. Germline V gene data show CDR1 as SGHRS and CDR2 as YFSETQ. Full variable domain (missing parts from reference TRBV5-1 and TRBJ1-5): KAGVTQTPRYLIKTRGQQVTLSCSPISGHRSVSWYQQTPGQGLQFLFEYFSETQRNKGNFPGRFSGRQFSNSRSEMNVSTLELGDSALYLCASSAEGGTNQPQHFGDGTRLSIL.

V and J are TRBV6-6 and TRBJ1-5; 9 nucleotides line up with TRBD1. The junction had 6 bases not matched to a gene; V was cut back by 5 bases and J by 4 bases. The CDR3 has 15 residues. Germline V gene lookup returns CDR1 MNHNY and CDR2 SVGAGI (reference sequence). The CDR3 bases are TGTGCCAGCAGTAAGGGACAGGGAGAGAATCAGCCCCAGCATTTT. The encoded protein is CASSKGQGENQPQHF.

The chain carries TRBV5-6 and TRBJ2-7, with D uncertain. The CDR3 totals 13 residues. V lost 4 bases to trimming and J lost 4 bases, with 12 bases between them. Looked up from germline, CDR1 is SGHDT and CDR2 is YYEEEE. The CDR3 nucleotides are TGTGCCAGCAGCCTGGTTTTAGGATACGAGCAGTACGTC. It translates to CASSLVLGYEQYV.

V gene TRBV4-3 combines with J gene TRBJ1-6, with a possible D match to TRBD1 (6 bases). Germline-derived CDR1 and CDR2 are LGHNA and YSLEER. The V end was cut by 5 bases, the J end by 10 bases, with 12 bases between. The CDR3 has 13 residues. CDR3 sequence (DNA): TGCGCCAGCAGCATAGGGGGGGACTCACCCCTCCACTTT. Protein product: CASSIGGDSPLHF.

This clonotype was seen only a few times. The chain is built from TRBV7-2 and TRBJ2-6; D might be TRBD1 (6 bases). Trimming shortened V by 0 bases and J by 1 base, and 13 bases separated the two germline ends. CDR1 and CDR2 from the germline V gene are SGHTA and FQGNSA. The CDR3 has 18 residues. The CDR3, as DNA: TGTGCCAGCAGCTTAGCCGCTCTACAGGGTTCTGGGGCCAACGTCCTGACTTTC. It codes for CASSLAALQGSGANVLTF.

In this sample, this clonotype turned up many times. The chain employs TRBV5-6 and TRBJ2-5, with D hard to call. Trimming took off 1 base at V and 0 bases at J, with 4 bases between the two ends. CDR3 length equals 13 residues. The V gene's germline CDR1 is SGHDT and CDR2 YYEEEE. The CDR3 loop is CASSLFHQETQYF. DNA for the CDR3: TGTGCCAGCAGCTTGTTCCACCAAGAGACCCAGTACTTC. Full variable domain (outside the CDR3, taken from reference TRBV5-6 and TRBJ2-5): DAGVTQSPTHLIKTRGQQVTLRCSPKSGHDTVSWYQQALGQGPQFIFQYYEEEERQRGNFPDRFSGHQFPNYSSELNVNALLLGDSALYLCASSLFHQETQYFGPGTRLLVL.

CDR3 sequence (DNA): TGTGCCAGCAGCTCCCTCCCGACAGGGACTGAAAAACTGTTTTTT. Translation: CASSSLPTGTEKLFF. The chain combines TRBV7-6 with TRBJ1-4; 7 bases align to TRBD1. CDR1 is SGHVS, CDR2 FNYEAQ, per germline. This CDR3 has 15 amino acids. Germline trimming cut 4 bases from V and 7 bases from J; bases unmatched to any gene: 9.

This clonotype was observed a handful of times. J is TRBJ1-5 and V is TRBV7-8, with D perhaps TRBD1 (6 bases). This CDR3 comprises 17 residues. Trimming shortened V by 3 bases and J by 2 bases, and 17 bases separated the two germline ends. Germline CDR1 is SGHVS and CDR2 is FQNEAQ. The CDR3 coding sequence is TGTGCCAGCAGCTTTTCCAGGGGTGGCACTGGCAATCAGCCCCAGCATTTT. As protein: CASSFSRGGTGNQPQHF.

In nucleotides, the CDR3 is TGTGCCAGCAGCCAGCTGGGAGTGGACTATGGCTACACCTTC. Amino acid sequence: CASSQLGVDYGYTF. This chain connects TRBV3-1 to TRBJ1-2; D remains unclear. V was shortened by 3 bases and J by 3 bases, with 11 bases between the two germline ends. The CDR3 is 14 residues long. Per the germline V gene, CDR1 is LGHDT and CDR2 is YNNKEL (reference sequence). Drawing the rest from reference TRBV3-1 and TRBJ1-2, the complete variable domain is DTAVSQTPKYLVTQMGNDKSIKCEQNLGHDTMYWYKQDSKKFLKIMFSYNNKELIINETVPNRFSPKSPDKAHLNLHINSLELGDSAVYFCASSQLGVDYGYTFGSGTRLTVV.

This clonotype was counted between two and nine times. This may arise from a read error, as a much more abundant clone is one base away. This rearrangement joins TRBV11-3 to TRBJ2-5; D not resolved. The germline V gene has CDR1 SGHNT and CDR2 YENEEA. V lost 0 bases to trimming and J lost 2 bases, with 10 bases between them. This CDR3 region has 15 residues. The CDR3 sequence: CASSLDFAKQETQYF. The CDR3, as DNA: TGTGCCAGCAGCTTAGATTTCGCTAAGCAAGAGACCCAGTACTTC.

The rearrangement links TRBV4-3 to TRBJ1-2; TRBD1 aligns across 9 bases. CDR1 LGHNA and CDR2 YSLEER come from the germline V gene. The CDR3 sequence is 16 residues long. V lost 4 bases and J lost 5; bases outside the gene matches: 11. The CDR3 region is CASSLGNRGHGYGYTF. CDR3 DNA: TGCGCCAGCAGCCTAGGGAACAGGGGGCACGGATATGGCTACACCTTC.

The chain has TRBV7-9 and TRBJ2-3, with 13 bases lining up with TRBD2. V lost 8 bases and J lost 8; bases outside the gene matches: 10. This CDR3 comprises 15 residues. Germline V CDR1 and CDR2: SEHNR, FQNEAQ (reference sequence). The CDR3, as DNA: TGTGCCAGCGAAGGGACTAGCGGGGCCCTCGTTACGCAGTATTTT. Encoded protein: CASEGTSGALVTQYF.

Only a few counts were recorded for this clonotype. The genes are TRBV6-5 and TRBJ1-2, with no clear D. The V gene lost 10 bases and the J gene lost 2 bases, with 14 bases spanning the gap. Germline V gene data show CDR1 as MNHEY and CDR2 as SVGAGI. This CDR3 is 13 amino acids long. CDR3: CATAADQNYGYTF. DNA for the CDR3: TGTGCCACCGCCGCGGACCAGAACTATGGCTACACCTTC.

Remarks on this clonotype: The conserved phenylalanine or tryptophan is not found at the CDR3 terminus, so this likely reflects a read error. V usage is TRBV5-1 and J usage is TRBJ2-1; D is unclear. Germline V gene sequence: CDR1 SGHRS, CDR2 YFSETQ. Trimming took 2 bases from V and 8 from J, leaving 14 bases between them. The CDR3 has 14 residues. CDR3 in DNA: TGCGCCAGCAGCTTACGTGGGTATCCTGATGAGCAGTTCTTA. This gives the protein CASSLRGYPDEQFL.

This clonotype appeared a few times. The genes are TRBV2 and TRBJ1-2; D is unresolved. V gave up 3 bases and J gave up 3 bases, with 2 bases separating them. CDR1 is SNHLY and CDR2 is FYNNEI in the germline V gene. CDR3 length equals 11 residues. The CDR3 bases are TGTGCCAGCAGTGACTACTATGGCTACACCTTC. As protein: CASSDYYGYTF. The whole variable domain, filled in from reference TRBV2 and TRBJ1-2, reads EPEVTQTPSHQVTQMGQEVILRCVPISNHLYFYWYRQILGQKVEFLVSFYNNEISEKSEIFDDQFSVERPDGSNFTLKIRSTKLEDSAMYFCASSDYYGYTFGSGTRLTVV.

This clonotype was observed a handful of times. The chain joins TRBV5-3 to TRBJ2-7; tentative D call: TRBD2 (5 bases). TRBV5-3 is an ORF, and what it does is uncertain. Deletions cut 4 bases from V and 2 bases from J, with 16 bases between. This CDR3 has 15 amino acids. CDR3 amino acids: CARSLRGRTPYEQYV. The CDR3 DNA follows: TGTGCCAGAAGCCTCCGGGGAAGGACCCCCTACGAGCAGTACGTC.

The V call is TRBV27, the J call TRBJ2-5; D gene uncertain. Trimming took off 6 bases at V and 5 bases at J, with 10 bases between the two ends. This CDR3 region has 12 residues. In germline, CDR1 is MNHEY, CDR2 SMNVEV (reference sequence). The CDR3 DNA follows: TGTGCCAGCAGGTCGGTAGAGGAGACCCAGTACTTC. Translation gives CASRSVEETQYF.

The rearrangement joins TRBV12-3 or TRBV12-4 to TRBJ1-5; D is undetermined. The CDR3 is made up of 12 amino acids. V lost 2 bases and J lost 12, with 11 bases in between. In DNA form, the CDR3 reads TGTGCCAGCAGTTTAAGTCTCCAACTCCAGCATTTT. It yields the protein CASSLSLQLQHF.

This sequence joins TRBV4-2 and TRBJ1-1; no clear D. Germline CDR1 and CDR2: LGHNA and YNFKEQ. Trimming took 0 bases from V and 0 from J, leaving 5 bases between them. This CDR3 region has 14 residues. CDR3 DNA: TGTGCCAGCAGCCAAGAGAGCGTGAACACTGAAGCTTTCTTT. This sequence encodes CASSQESVNTEAFF.

The J gene is TRBJ2-1, the V gene TRBV5-4; a weak D match, TRBD2 (7 bases). CDR1 SGHNT and CDR2 YYREEE come from the germline V gene (reference sequence). The CDR3 sequence is 14 residues long. V was shortened by 2 bases and J by 9 bases, with 15 bases between the two germline ends. This CDR3 is CASSFGGRSTEQFF. CDR3 bases: TGTGCCAGCAGCTTCGGGGGGCGGTCCACTGAGCAGTTCTTC. Supplemented by reference TRBV5-4 and TRBJ2-1, the full variable domain reads ETGVTQSPTHLIKTRGQQVTLRCSSQSGHNTVSWYQQALGQGPQFIFQYYREEENGRGNFPPRFSGLQFPNYSSELNVNALELDDSALYLCASSFGGRSTEQFFGPGTRLTVL.

Of note for this clonotype: One end of the junction varies from germline; a read error may be responsible. This chain uses TRBV4-1 with TRBJ2-2; D gene ambiguous. CDR3 length equals 14 residues. The germline V gene encodes CDR1 MGHRA and CDR2 YSYEKL. This chain's CDR3 is CASSQEQNSGELFF. CDR3 nucleotide sequence: TGCGCCAGCAGCCAAGAACAGAACAGCGGGGAGCTGTTTTTT.

This clonotype has at least ten counts. CDR3 in amino acids: CASSYQAGQETQYF. The CDR3, as DNA: TGTGCCAGCAGCTACCAAGCGGGGCAAGAGACCCAGTACTTC. This chain uses TRBV11-2 with TRBJ2-5; 7 nucleotides agree with TRBD2. The CDR3 has 14 residues. CDR1 and CDR2 from the germline V gene are SGHAT and FQNNGV. With 4 bases clipped from V and 2 bases from J, the junction kept 4 bases outside the gene matches.

This clonotype has only a few counts. This rearrangement joins TRBV3-1 to TRBJ1-4; D is uncertain. Trimming shortened V by 5 bases and J by 0 bases, and 16 bases separated the two germline ends. Per the germline V gene, CDR1 is LGHDT and CDR2 is YNNKEL (reference sequence). The CDR3 contains 17 residues. The CDR3: CASSDGLSFATNEKLFF. CDR3 bases: TGTGCCAGCAGCGATGGACTGTCATTTGCAACTAATGAAAAACTGTTTTTT.

This clonotype has only a few counts. J is TRBJ1-4 and V is TRBV12-3 or TRBV12-4; D is perhaps TRBD1 (5 bases). The V gene lost 8 bases and the J gene lost 13 bases, with 14 bases spanning the gap. This CDR3 region has 11 residues. The CDR3 loop reads CASALEGRLFF. CDR3 nucleotide sequence: TGTGCCAGCGCATTAGAGGGGAGACTGTTTTTT.

The rearrangement uses TRBV16 and TRBJ2-7; 7 bases match TRBD1. V was clipped by 4 bases and J by 13 bases; unmatched bases: 7. This CDR3 region has 11 residues. The germline V gene encodes CDR1 KGHSY and CDR2 FQNENV. CDR3 bases: TGTGCCAGCAGCCTCGGACAGGATTTCTACTTC. Its translation is CASSLGQDFYF.